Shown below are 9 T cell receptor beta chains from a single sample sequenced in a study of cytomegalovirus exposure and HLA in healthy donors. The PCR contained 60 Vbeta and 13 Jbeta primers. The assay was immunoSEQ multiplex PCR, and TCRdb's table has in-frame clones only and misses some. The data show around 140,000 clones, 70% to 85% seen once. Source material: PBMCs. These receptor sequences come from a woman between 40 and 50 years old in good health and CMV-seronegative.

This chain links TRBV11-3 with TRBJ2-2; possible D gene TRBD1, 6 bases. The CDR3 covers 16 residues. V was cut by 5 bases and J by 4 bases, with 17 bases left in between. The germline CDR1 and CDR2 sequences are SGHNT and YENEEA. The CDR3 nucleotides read TGTGCCAGCAGCCCCAGCCCAGGGGCCAGCACCGGGGAGCTGTTTTTT. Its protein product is CASSPSPGASTGELFF.

The CDR3 here is CASSFGLAGAYEQYF. The DNA for the CDR3 is TGCGCCAGCAGCTTTGGTCTAGCTGGGGCCTACGAGCAGTACTTC. The V gene is TRBV5-1, the J gene TRBJ2-7; D might be TRBD2 (5 bases). V lost 2 bases and J 2 bases, leaving 14 bases between the germline ends. Per germline, CDR1 SGHRS and CDR2 YFSETQ. CDR3 length: 15 amino acids.

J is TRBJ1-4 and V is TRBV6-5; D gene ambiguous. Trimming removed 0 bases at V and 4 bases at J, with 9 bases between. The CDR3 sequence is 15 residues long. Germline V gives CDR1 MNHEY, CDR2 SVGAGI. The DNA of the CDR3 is TGTGCCAGCAGTTACTCGAACAGATTTAATGAAAAACTGTTTTTT. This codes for CASSYSNRFNEKLFF.

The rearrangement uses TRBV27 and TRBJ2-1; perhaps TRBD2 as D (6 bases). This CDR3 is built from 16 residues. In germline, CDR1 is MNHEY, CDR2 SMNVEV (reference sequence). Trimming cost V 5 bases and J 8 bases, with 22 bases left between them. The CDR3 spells CASSPSMGGFVDEQFF. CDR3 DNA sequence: TGTGCCAGCAGTCCATCGATGGGGGGTTTCGTCGATGAGCAGTTCTTC.

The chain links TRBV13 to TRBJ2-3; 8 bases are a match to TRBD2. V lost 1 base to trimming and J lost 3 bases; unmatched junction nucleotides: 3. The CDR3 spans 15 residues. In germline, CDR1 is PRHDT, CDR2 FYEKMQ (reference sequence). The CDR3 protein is CASSLEGLVTDTQYF. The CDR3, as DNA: TGTGCCAGCAGCTTAGAGGGACTAGTGACAGATACGCAGTATTTT.

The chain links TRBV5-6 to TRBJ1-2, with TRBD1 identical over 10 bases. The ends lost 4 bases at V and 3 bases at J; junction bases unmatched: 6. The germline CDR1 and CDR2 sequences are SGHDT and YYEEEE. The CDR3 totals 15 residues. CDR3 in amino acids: CASSPDRGSDYGYTF. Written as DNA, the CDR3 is TGTGCCAGCAGCCCGGACAGGGGGTCCGACTATGGCTACACCTTC.

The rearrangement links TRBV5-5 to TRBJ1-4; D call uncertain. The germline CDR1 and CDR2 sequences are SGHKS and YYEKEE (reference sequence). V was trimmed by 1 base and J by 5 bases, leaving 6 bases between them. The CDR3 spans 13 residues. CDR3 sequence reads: CASSLQINEKLFF. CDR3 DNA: TGTGCCAGCAGCTTGCAGATAAATGAAAAACTGTTTTTT.

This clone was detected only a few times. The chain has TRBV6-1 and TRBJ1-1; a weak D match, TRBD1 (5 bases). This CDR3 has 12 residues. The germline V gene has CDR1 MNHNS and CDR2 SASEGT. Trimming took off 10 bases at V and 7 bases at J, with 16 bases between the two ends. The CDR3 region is CANQGSADEAFF. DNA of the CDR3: TGTGCCAACCAGGGCAGTGCAGATGAAGCTTTCTTT.

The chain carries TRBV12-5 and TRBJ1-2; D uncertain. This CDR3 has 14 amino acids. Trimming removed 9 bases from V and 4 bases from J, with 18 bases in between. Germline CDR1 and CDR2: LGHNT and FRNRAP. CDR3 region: CASGPPGSSYGYTF. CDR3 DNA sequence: TGTGCTAGCGGGCCTCCGGGATCCTCCTATGGCTACACCTTC. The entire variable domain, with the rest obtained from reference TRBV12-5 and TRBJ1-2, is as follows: DARVTQTPRHKVTEMGQEVTMRCQPILGHNTVFWYRQTMMQGLELLAYFRNRAPLDDSGMPKDRFSAEMPDATLATLKIQPSEPRDSAVYFCASGPPGSSYGYTFGSGTRLTVV.